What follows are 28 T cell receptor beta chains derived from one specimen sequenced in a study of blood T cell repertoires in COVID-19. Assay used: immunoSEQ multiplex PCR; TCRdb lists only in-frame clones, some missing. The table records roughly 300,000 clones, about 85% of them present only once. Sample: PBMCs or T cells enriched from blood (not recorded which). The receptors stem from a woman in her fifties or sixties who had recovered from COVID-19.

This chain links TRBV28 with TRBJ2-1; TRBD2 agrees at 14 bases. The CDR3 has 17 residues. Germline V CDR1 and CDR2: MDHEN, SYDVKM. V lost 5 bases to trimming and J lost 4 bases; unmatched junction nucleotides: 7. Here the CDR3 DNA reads TGTGCCAGCAGTACCGGACTAGCGGGGGGCACATACAATGAGCAGTTCTTC. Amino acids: CASSTGLAGGTYNEQFF.

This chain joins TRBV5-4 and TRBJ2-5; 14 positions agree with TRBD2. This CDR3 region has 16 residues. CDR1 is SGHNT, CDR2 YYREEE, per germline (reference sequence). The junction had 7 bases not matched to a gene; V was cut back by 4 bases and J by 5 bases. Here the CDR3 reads CASSRRTSGRFETQYF. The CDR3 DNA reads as TGTGCCAGCAGCAGAAGGACTAGCGGGAGGTTTGAGACCCAGTACTTC.

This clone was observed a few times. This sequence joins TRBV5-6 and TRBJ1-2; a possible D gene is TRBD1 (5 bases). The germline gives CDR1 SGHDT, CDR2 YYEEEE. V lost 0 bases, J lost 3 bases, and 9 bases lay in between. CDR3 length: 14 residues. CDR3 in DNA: TGTGCCAGCAGCTTGGTCGGCAGGGACTATGGCTACACCTTC. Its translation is CASSLVGRDYGYTF.

CDR3 sequence reads: CASSSPGQGGNTQYF. As DNA, the CDR3 is TGCGCCAGCAGCTCGCCGGGACAGGGTGGAAATACGCAGTATTTT. The chain uses TRBV5-1 and TRBJ2-3, with 9 nucleotides matching TRBD1. This CDR3 contains 15 residues. Trimming took 3 bases from V and 7 from J; bases not matched to a gene: 9. Germline V lookup: CDR1 SGHRS, CDR2 YFSETQ.

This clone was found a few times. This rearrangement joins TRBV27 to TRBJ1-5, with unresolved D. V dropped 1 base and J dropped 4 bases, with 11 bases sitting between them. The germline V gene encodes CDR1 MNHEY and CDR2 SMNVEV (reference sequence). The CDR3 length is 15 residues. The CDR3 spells CASSLFPGDNQPQHF. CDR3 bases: TGTGCCAGCAGTTTATTTCCCGGGGATAATCAGCCCCAGCATTTT.

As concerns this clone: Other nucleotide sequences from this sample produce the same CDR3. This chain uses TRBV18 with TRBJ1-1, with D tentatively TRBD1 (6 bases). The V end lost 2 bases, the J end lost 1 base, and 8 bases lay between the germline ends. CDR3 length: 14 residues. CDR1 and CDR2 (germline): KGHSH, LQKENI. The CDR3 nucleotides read TGTGCCAGCTCACCAGACAGGAAGAACACTGAAGCTTTCTTT. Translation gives CASSPDRKNTEAFF.

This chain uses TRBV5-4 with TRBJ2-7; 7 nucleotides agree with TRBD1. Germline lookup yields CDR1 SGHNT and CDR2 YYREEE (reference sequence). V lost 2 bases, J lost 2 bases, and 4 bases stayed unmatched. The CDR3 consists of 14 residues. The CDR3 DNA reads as TGTGCCAGCAGCTTTGCTCAGGGGGCCTACGAGCAGTACTTC. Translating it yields CASSFAQGAYEQYF.

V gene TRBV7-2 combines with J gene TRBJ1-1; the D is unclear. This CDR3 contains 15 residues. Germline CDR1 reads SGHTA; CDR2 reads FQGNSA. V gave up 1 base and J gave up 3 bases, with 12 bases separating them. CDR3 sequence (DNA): TGTGCCAGCAGCTTAGGTGATCGGCGGTACACTGAAGCTTTCTTT. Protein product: CASSLGDRRYTEAFF.

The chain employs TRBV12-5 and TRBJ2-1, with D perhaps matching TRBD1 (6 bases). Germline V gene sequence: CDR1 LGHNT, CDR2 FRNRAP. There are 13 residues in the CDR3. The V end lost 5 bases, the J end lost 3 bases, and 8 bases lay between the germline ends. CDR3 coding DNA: TGTGCTAGTGGTACGGGACACTACAATGAGCAGTTCTTC. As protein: CASGTGHYNEQFF.

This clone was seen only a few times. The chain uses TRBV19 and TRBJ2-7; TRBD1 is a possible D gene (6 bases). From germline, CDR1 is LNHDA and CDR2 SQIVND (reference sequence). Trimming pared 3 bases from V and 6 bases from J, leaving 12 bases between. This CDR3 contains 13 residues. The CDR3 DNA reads TGTGCCAGTAGTATGACACCCAGGGGCGAGCAGTACTTC. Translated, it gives CASSMTPRGEQYF.

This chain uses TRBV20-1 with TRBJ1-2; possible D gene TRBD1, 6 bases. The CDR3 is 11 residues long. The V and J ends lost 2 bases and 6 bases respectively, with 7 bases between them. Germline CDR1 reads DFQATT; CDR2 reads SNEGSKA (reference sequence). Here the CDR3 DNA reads TGCAGTGCTAGACAGGGGAATGGCTACACCTTC. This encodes CSARQGNGYTF.

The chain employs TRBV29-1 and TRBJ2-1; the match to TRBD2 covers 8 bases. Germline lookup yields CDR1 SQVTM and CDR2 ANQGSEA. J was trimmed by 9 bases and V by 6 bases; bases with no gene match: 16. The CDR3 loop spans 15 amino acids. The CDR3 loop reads CSVAERRGVLGEQFF. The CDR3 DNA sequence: TGCAGCGTAGCAGAGAGGCGGGGGGTATTGGGTGAGCAGTTCTTC.

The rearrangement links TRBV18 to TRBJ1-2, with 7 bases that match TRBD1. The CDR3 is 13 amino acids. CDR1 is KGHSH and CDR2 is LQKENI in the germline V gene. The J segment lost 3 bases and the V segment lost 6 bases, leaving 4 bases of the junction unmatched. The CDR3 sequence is CASSRDRDYGYTF. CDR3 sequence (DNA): TGTGCCAGCTCTCGCGACAGGGACTATGGCTACACCTTC.

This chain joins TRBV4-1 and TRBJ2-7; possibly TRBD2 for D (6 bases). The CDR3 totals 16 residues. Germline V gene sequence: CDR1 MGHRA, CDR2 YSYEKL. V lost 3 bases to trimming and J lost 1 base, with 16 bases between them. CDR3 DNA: TGCGCCAGCAGCCAGGGTTGGGGGGATTTTTCCTACGAGCAGTACTTC. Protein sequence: CASSQGWGDFSYEQYF.

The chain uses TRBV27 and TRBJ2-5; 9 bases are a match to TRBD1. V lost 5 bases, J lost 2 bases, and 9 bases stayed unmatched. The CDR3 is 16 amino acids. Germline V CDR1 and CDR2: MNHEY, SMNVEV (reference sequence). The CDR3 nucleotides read TGTGCCAGCAGTCCGGGACAGGGACTCGTTCAAGAGACCCAGTACTTC. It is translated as CASSPGQGLVQETQYF.

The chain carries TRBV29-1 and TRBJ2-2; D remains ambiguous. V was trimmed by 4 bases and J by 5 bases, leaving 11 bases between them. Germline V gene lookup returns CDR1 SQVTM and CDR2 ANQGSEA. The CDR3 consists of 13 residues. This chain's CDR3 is CSVVGLSTGELFF. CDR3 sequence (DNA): TGCAGCGTTGTGGGCCTCTCAACCGGGGAGCTGTTTTTT.

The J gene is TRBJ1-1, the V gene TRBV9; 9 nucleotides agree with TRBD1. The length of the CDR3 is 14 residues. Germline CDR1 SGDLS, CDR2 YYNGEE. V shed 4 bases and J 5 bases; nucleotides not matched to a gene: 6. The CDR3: CASSTGTGITEAFF. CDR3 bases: TGTGCCAGCAGCACCGGGACAGGGATAACTGAAGCTTTCTTT.

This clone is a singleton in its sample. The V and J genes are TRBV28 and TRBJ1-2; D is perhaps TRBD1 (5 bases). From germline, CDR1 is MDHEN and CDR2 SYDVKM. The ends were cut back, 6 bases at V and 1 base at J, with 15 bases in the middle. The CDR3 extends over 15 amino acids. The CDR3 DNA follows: TGTGCCAGCAGAGGCAGGGCGCGGAGTAACTATGGCTACACCTTC. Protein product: CASRGRARSNYGYTF.

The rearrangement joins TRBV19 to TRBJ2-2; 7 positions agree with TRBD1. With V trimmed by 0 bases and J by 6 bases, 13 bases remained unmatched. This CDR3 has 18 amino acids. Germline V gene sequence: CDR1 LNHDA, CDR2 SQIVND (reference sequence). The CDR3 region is CASSIDYGQAIRAGELFF. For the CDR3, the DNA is TGTGCCAGTAGTATAGACTACGGACAGGCGATACGGGCCGGGGAGCTGTTTTTT.

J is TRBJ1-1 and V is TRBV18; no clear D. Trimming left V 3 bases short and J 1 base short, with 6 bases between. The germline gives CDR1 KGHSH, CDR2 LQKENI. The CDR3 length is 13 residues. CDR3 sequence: CASSPAGNTEAFF. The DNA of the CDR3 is TGTGCCAGCTCACCGGCGGGGAACACTGAAGCTTTCTTT.

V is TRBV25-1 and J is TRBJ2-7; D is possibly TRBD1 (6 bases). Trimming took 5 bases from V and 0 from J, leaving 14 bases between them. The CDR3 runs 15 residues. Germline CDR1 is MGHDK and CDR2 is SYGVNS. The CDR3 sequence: CASSPGQMGSYEQYF. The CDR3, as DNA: TGTGCCAGCAGTCCCGGACAGATGGGCTCCTACGAGCAGTACTTC.

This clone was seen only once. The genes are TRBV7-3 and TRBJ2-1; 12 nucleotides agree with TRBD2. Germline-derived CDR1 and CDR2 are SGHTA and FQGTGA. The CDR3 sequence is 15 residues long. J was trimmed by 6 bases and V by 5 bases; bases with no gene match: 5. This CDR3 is CASSLLAGGFNEQFF. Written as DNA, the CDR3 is TGTGCCAGCAGCCTTCTAGCGGGGGGGTTCAATGAGCAGTTCTTC.

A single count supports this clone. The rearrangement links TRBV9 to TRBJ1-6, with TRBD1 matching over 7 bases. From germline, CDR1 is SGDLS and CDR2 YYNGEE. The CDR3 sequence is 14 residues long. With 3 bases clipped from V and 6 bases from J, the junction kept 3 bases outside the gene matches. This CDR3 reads CASSAGDSNSPLHF. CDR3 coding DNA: TGTGCCAGCAGCGCAGGGGACAGTAATTCACCCCTCCACTTT.

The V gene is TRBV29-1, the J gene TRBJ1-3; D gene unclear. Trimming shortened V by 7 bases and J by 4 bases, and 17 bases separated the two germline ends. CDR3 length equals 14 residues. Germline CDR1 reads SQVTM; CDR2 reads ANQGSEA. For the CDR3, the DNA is TGCAGCGCAGGAGGCCTCGGCGGGGGAAACACCATATATTTT. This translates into CSAGGLGGGNTIYF.

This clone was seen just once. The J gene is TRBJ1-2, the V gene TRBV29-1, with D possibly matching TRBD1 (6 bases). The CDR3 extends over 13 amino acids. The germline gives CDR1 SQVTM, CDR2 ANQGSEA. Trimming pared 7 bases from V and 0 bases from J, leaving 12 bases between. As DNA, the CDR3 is TGCAGCGGTAAACAGGGAGCTAACTATGGCTACACCTTC. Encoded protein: CSGKQGANYGYTF.

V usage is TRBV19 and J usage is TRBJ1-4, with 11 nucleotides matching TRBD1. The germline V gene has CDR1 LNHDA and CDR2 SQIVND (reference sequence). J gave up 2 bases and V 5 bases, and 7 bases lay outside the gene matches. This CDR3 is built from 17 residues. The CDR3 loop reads CASSGTGGISTNEKLFF. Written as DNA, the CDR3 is TGTGCCAGTAGTGGGACAGGGGGTATCTCGACTAATGAAAAACTGTTTTTT.

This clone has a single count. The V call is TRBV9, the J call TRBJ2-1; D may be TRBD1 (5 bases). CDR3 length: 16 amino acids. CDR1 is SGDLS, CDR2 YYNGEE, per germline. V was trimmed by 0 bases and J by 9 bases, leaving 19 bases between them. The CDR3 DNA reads TGTGCCAGCAGCGTAGGAGGTGGCAGGGTAGGCGGTGAGCAGTTCTTC. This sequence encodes CASSVGGGRVGGEQFF.

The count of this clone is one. CDR3 bases: TGTGCCAGCAGCGTAACTAGCCTGAGCACCGGGGAGCTGTTTTTT. Translation: CASSVTSLSTGELFF. The rearrangement links TRBV9 to TRBJ2-2; the D gene is possibly TRBD2 (6 bases). Looked up from germline, CDR1 is SGDLS and CDR2 is YYNGEE. The CDR3 totals 15 residues. Trimming shortened V by 1 base and J by 4 bases, and 11 bases separated the two germline ends.